The clone carrying this TCR beta chain came up a few times. The antigen remains undetermined. This sample was included in a study of post-analysis software for immune sequencing data. Study context: The cohort encompassed relapsing-remitting, secondary progressive and progressive-relapsing multiple sclerosis disease courses. General study results and limits: Co-batched samples clustered tightly together by F measure. A significant reduction in normalized Chao1 diversity was observed in multiple sclerosis patients versus controls.

TCR beta libraries were prepared from cDNA with unique molecular identifiers. There were roughly 0.95 to 10 million T cells, and 510,000 or so cDNA molecules came from them. TCRdb called the PCR reads again in MiXCR, with one record for every CDR3 protein. This table holds fewer than 850,000 distinct CDR3 sequences, approximately 30% found once. The clonotype originates from a girl between 5 and 17 years old with multiple sclerosis. Sequences were obtained from blood.

CDR3 region: CASSPRTNRDLIRTDTQYF. The CDR3 nucleotides are TGTGCCAGCAGCCCCCGAACTAATCGGGACTTAATTCGCACAGATACGCAGTATTTT. V usage is TRBV7-8 and J usage is TRBJ2-3, with D perhaps TRBD2 (6 bases). Trimming took 5 bases from V and 1 from J, leaving 25 bases between them. CDR3 length: 19 residues. Germline lookup yields CDR1 SGHVS and CDR2 FQNEAQ.